The 24 T cell receptor beta chains presented below share a single source sample, sequenced in a study of vaccination effects on CD4 cells after COVID-19. TCRdb keeps only in-frame clones here, not all; method: immunoSEQ multiplex PCR. The repertoire holds fewer than 65,000 clones, with roughly four fifths as singletons. Sequencing in the ViraFEST assay came after antigen-specific CD4+ T cells had been expanded with viral peptide pools, which were used to stimulate PBMC. Culture lasted approximately 10 days before CD4+ T cell isolation. Antigens for these TCRs are unknown. This material consisted of CD4+ T cells from PBMCs cultured with HCoV-229E spike peptides, taken before COVID-19 vaccination. These receptors were obtained from a human donor who received a COVID-19 vaccine.

The chain carries TRBV5-1 and TRBJ1-3, with D uncertain. Germline assignment: CDR1 SGHRS and CDR2 YFSETQ. The ends were cut back, 7 bases at V and 3 bases at J, with 11 bases in the middle. The CDR3 contains 13 residues. CDR3 in DNA: TGCGCCAGCGCTAGTGCTTTTGGAAACACCATATATTTT. Translation: CASASAFGNTIYF.

V is TRBV19 and J is TRBJ1-4; no reliable D call. Germline V CDR1 and CDR2: LNHDA, SQIVND (reference sequence). The CDR3 contains 11 residues. Trimming shortened V by 2 bases and J by 8 bases, and 3 bases separated the two germline ends. The CDR3 DNA reads as TGTGCCAGTAGTATACGAGAAAAACTGTTTTTT. It specifies CASSIREKLFF.

V gene TRBV9 combines with J gene TRBJ2-3; the D gene could be TRBD1 or TRBD2 (5 bases each). Trimming pared 5 bases from V and 6 bases from J, leaving 19 bases between. The CDR3 is 15 amino acids. CDR1 is SGDLS and CDR2 is YYNGEE in the germline V gene. Here the CDR3 reads CASSHPGRRPDTQYF. The CDR3 region has the DNA TGTGCCAGCAGTCATCCGGGACGCCGACCGGATACGCAGTATTTT. Combining the CDR3 with reference TRBV9 and TRBJ2-3 gives the whole variable domain DSGVTQTPKHLITATGQRVTLRCSPRSGDLSVYWYQQSLDQGLQFLIQYYNGEERAKGNILERFSAQQFPDLHSELNLSSLELGDSALYFCASSHPGRRPDTQYFGPGTRLTVL.

In DNA, the CDR3 is TGCGCCAGTATCCTCGGGGAGACCCAGTACTTC. Protein: CASILGETQYF. The chain employs TRBV5-1 and TRBJ2-5; D is unclear. The germline CDR1 and CDR2 sequences are SGHRS and YFSETQ. The germline V and J ends were trimmed by 8 bases and 5 bases, with 10 bases remaining between them. The CDR3 is 11 residues long.

The gene calls are TRBV18 and TRBJ1-3; 10 nucleotides agree with TRBD1. Unmatched junction bases numbered 1, after V lost 4 bases and J lost 4 bases. This CDR3 is built from 14 residues. CDR1 KGHSH and CDR2 LQKENI come from the germline V gene. CDR3 protein: CASSRDRGGNTIYF. The CDR3 bases are TGTGCCAGCTCACGGGACAGGGGAGGAAACACCATATATTTT.

The chain combines TRBV5-1 with TRBJ1-5; tentatively, D is TRBD1 (6 bases). V was shortened by 4 bases and J by 4 bases, with 12 bases between the two germline ends. Germline CDR1 and CDR2: SGHRS and YFSETQ. The CDR3 loop spans 14 amino acids. CDR3 loop: CASSVGQQNQPQHF. As DNA, the CDR3 is TGCGCCAGCAGCGTCGGACAGCAAAATCAGCCCCAGCATTTT.

The chain uses TRBV7-2 and TRBJ2-2; D not certain. V was pared by 5 bases and J by 6 bases, with 16 bases between. The CDR3 is 15 amino acids. Germline CDR1 is SGHTA and CDR2 is FQGNSA. The CDR3 spells CASSQTPVWAGELFF. CDR3 sequence (DNA): TGTGCCAGCAGCCAAACCCCAGTCTGGGCCGGGGAGCTGTTTTTT. The complete variable domain, with remaining parts taken from reference TRBV7-2 and TRBJ2-2, reads GAGVSQSPSNKVTEKGKDVELRCDPISGHTALYWYRQSLGQGLEFLIYFQGNSAPDKSGLPSDRFSAERTGGSVSTLTIQRTQQEDSAVYLCASSQTPVWAGELFFGEGSRLTVL.

The rearrangement joins TRBV11-2 to TRBJ1-1; 9 bases align to TRBD1. From germline, CDR1 is SGHAT and CDR2 FQNNGV. V gave up 3 bases and J gave up 5 bases; unmatched junction bases: 7. The CDR3 spans 15 residues. The CDR3 is CASSFLRQGVTEAFF. CDR3 coding DNA: TGTGCCAGCAGCTTTCTTAGACAGGGGGTAACTGAAGCTTTCTTT. Supplemented by reference TRBV11-2 and TRBJ1-1, the full variable domain reads EAGVAQSPRYKIIEKRQSVAFWCNPISGHATLYWYQQILGQGPKLLIQFQNNGVVDDSQLPKDRFSAERLKGVDSTLKIQPAKLEDSAVYLCASSFLRQGVTEAFFGQGTRLTVV.

V usage is TRBV11-3 and J usage is TRBJ2-5; TRBD1 might be the D (6 bases). The CDR3 length is 13 residues. The germline V and J ends were trimmed by 1 base and 9 bases, with 12 bases remaining between them. The germline gives CDR1 SGHNT, CDR2 YENEEA. CDR3 region: CASSLVQGRAQYF. For the CDR3, the DNA is TGTGCCAGCAGCTTAGTACAGGGTAGGGCCCAGTACTTC.

This clone was detected only a few times. J is TRBJ1-2 and V is TRBV14; D not resolved. The CDR3 contains 13 residues. Trimming pared 3 bases from V and 4 bases from J, leaving 9 bases between. Germline values: CDR1 SGHDN, CDR2 FVKESK. DNA for the CDR3: TGTGCCAGCAGCCATACGAGGTCCTATGGCTACACCTTC. It translates to CASSHTRSYGYTF.

CDR3 sequence reads: CAIPCGTANTGELFF. CDR3 nucleotide sequence: TGTGCCATCCCTTGTGGGACAGCGAACACCGGGGAGCTGTTTTTT. V usage is TRBV28 and J usage is TRBJ2-2, with 7 bases matching TRBD1. Germline CDR1 and CDR2: MDHEN and SYDVKM. Trimming removed 10 bases from V and 0 bases from J; junction bases left unmatched: 8. CDR3 length equals 15 residues.

The chain couples TRBV6-5 to TRBJ2-5, with D unclear. The V and J ends lost 0 bases and 4 bases respectively, with 3 bases between them. The CDR3 has 12 amino acids. From germline, CDR1 is MNHEY and CDR2 SVGAGI. Here the CDR3 reads CASSYSRETQYF. The CDR3 bases are TGTGCCAGCAGTTACTCGAGAGAGACCCAGTACTTC.

This clone was seen more than once but under ten times. The J gene is TRBJ1-5, the V gene TRBV2; maybe TRBD1 (5 bases). The CDR3 runs to 13 residues. Trimming shortened V by 7 bases and J by 7 bases, and 14 bases separated the two germline ends. In germline, CDR1 is SNHLY, CDR2 FYNNEI. CDR3 region: CASNRGFEQPQHF. The CDR3 DNA follows: TGTGCCAGCAATCGGGGCTTTGAACAGCCCCAGCATTTT.

The chain has TRBV4-1 and TRBJ2-2; 7 bases are a match to TRBD1. Germline trimming cut 1 base from V and 4 bases from J; bases unmatched to any gene: 9. CDR3 length equals 17 residues. CDR1 and CDR2 (germline): MGHRA, YSYEKL. The CDR3 DNA reads TGCGCCAGCAGCCAAGCGGCACAGGGGCTAGGCACCGGGGAGCTGTTTTTT. As protein: CASSQAAQGLGTGELFF.

The gene calls are TRBV6-5 and TRBJ1-4; TRBD1 matches 7 bases. V lost 6 bases to trimming and J lost 6 bases; unmatched junction nucleotides: 7. Germline V gene lookup returns CDR1 MNHEY and CDR2 SVGAGI. This CDR3 region has 14 residues. CDR3 loop: CASSSTGLDEKLFF. CDR3 DNA: TGTGCCAGCAGCTCGACAGGGTTAGATGAAAAACTGTTTTTT.

This clone was counted between two and nine times. This sequence joins TRBV5-4 and TRBJ1-2, with unresolved D. V gave up 1 base and J gave up 0 bases, with 7 bases separating them. The CDR3 length is 14 residues. CDR1 is SGHNT and CDR2 is YYREEE in the germline V gene (reference sequence). The CDR3 reads CASSLSGANYGYTF. Here the CDR3 DNA reads TGTGCCAGCAGCTTGTCGGGAGCTAACTATGGCTACACCTTC.

This clone appeared once. CDR3 DNA sequence: TGTGCCAGCAGCGCCACAGGGGATTATAATTCACCCCTCCACTTT. As protein: CASSATGDYNSPLHF. The chain recombines TRBV14 with TRBJ1-6, with 7 nucleotides matching TRBD1. CDR1 and CDR2 from the germline V gene are SGHDN and FVKESK. CDR3 length: 15 residues. With V trimmed by 5 bases and J by 4 bases, 5 bases remained unmatched.

This sequence joins TRBV18 and TRBJ2-5, with D possibly matching TRBD1 (6 bases). The germline V and J ends were trimmed by 3 bases and 4 bases, with 12 bases remaining between them. The CDR3 extends over 14 amino acids. The germline CDR1 and CDR2 sequences are KGHSH and LQKENI. This CDR3 reads CASSPPGQRETQYF. The CDR3 bases are TGTGCCAGCTCACCTCCGGGACAAAGAGAGACCCAGTACTTC.

The DNA of the CDR3 is TGTGCCAGCAGCTTTAGGGGGGTCACAGATACGCAGTATTTT. This gives the protein CASSFRGVTDTQYF. The chain recombines TRBV3-1 (or the pseudogene TRBV3-2) with TRBJ2-3; tentatively, D is TRBD1 or TRBD2 (6 bases each). Germline CDR1 reads LGHDT; CDR2 reads YNNKEL (reference sequence). The CDR3 has 14 residues. Deletions cut 5 bases from V and 2 bases from J, with 11 bases between.

The DNA for the CDR3 is TGTGCCAGCAGCGCGAAAGGAGATTCACCCCTCCACTTT. It yields the protein CASSAKGDSPLHF. The chain couples TRBV7-3 to TRBJ1-6; no firm D call. V gave up 5 bases and J gave up 8 bases, with 10 bases separating them. There are 13 residues in the CDR3. Germline V CDR1 and CDR2: SGHTA, FQGTGA. Combining the CDR3 with reference TRBV7-3 and TRBJ1-6 gives the whole variable domain GAGVSQTPSNKVTEKGKYVELRCDPISGHTALYWYRQSLGQGPEFLIYFQGTGAADDSGLPNDRFFAVRPEGSVSTLKIQRTERGDSAVYLCASSAKGDSPLHFGNGTRLTVT.

The chain uses TRBV24-1 and TRBJ2-6, with D unresolved. This CDR3 has 19 amino acids. In germline, CDR1 is KGHDR, CDR2 SFDVKD. V gave up 2 bases and J gave up 0 bases, with 16 bases separating them. The CDR3 DNA follows: TGTGCCACCAGTGATTCGCAACAACCCCAGGTCTCTGGGGCCAACGTCCTGACTTTC. Protein product: CATSDSQQPQVSGANVLTF.

The rearrangement joins TRBV3-1 (or the pseudogene TRBV3-2) to TRBJ1-5; TRBD1 matches 10 bases. With 4 bases clipped from V and 7 bases from J, the junction kept 7 bases outside the gene matches. CDR3 length equals 15 residues. Germline assignment: CDR1 LGHDT and CDR2 YNNKEL (reference sequence). The CDR3 sequence: CASSPGTGDGQPQHF. For the CDR3, the DNA is TGTGCCAGCAGCCCGGGGACAGGGGACGGCCAGCCCCAGCATTTT.

This clone appeared a few times. The chain links TRBV19 to TRBJ2-3; unclear D gene. V lost 2 bases, J lost 9 bases, and 15 bases lay in between. Per the germline V gene, CDR1 is LNHDA and CDR2 is SQIVND (reference sequence). This CDR3 is built from 14 residues. CDR3: CASSIRAGSETQYF. The CDR3 nucleotides read TGTGCCAGTAGTATAAGGGCAGGTTCTGAGACGCAGTATTTT.

The rearrangement joins TRBV5-1 to TRBJ1-4; D unresolved. CDR1 SGHRS and CDR2 YFSETQ come from the germline V gene. CDR3 length equals 14 residues. V was shortened by 2 bases and J by 4 bases, with 9 bases between the two germline ends. The CDR3 is CASSLRTDNEKLFF. The DNA of the CDR3 is TGCGCCAGCAGCTTACGGACCGATAATGAAAAACTGTTTTTT. The full variable domain, in which reference TRBV5-1 and TRBJ1-4 provide the parts outside the CDR3, is KAGVTQTPRYLIKTRGQQVTLSCSPISGHRSVSWYQQTPGQGLQFLFEYFSETQRNKGNFPGRFSGRQFSNSRSEMNVSTLELGDSALYLCASSLRTDNEKLFFGSGTQLSVL.